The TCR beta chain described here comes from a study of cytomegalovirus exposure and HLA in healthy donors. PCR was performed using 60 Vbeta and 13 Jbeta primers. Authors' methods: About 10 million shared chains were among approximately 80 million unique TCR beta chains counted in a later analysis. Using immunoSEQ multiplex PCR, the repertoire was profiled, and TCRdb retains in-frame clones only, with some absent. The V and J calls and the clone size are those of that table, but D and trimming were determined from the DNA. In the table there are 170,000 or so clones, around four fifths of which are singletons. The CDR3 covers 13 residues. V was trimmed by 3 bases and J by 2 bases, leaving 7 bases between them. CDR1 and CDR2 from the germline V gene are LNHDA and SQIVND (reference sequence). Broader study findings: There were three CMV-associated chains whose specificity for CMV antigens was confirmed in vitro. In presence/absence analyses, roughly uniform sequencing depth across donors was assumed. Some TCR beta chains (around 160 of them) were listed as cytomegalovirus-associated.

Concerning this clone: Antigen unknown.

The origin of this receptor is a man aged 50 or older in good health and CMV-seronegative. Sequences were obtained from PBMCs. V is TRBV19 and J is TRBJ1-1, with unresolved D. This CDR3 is CASSMSGNTEAFF. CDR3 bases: TGTGCCAGTAGTATGTCAGGAAACACTGAAGCTTTCTTT. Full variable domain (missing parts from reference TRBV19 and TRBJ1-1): DGGITQSPKYLFRKEGQNVTLSCEQNLNHDAMYWYRQDPGQGLRLIYYSQIVNDFQKGDIAEGYSVSREKKESFPLTVTSAQKNPTAFYLCASSMSGNTEAFFGQGTRLTVV.